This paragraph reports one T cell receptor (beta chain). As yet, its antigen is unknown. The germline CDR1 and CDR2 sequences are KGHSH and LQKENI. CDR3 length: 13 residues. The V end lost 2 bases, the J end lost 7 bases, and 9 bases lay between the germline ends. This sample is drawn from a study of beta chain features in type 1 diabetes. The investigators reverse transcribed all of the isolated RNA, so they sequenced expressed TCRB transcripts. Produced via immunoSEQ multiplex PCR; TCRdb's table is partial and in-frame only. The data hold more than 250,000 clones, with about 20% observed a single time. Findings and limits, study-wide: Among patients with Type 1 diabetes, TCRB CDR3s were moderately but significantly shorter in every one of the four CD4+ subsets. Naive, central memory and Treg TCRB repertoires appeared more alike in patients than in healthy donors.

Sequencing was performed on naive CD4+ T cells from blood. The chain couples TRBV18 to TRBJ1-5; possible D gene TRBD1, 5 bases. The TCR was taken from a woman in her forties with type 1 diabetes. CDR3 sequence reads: CASSPGAGQPQHF. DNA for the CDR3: TGTGCCAGCTCACCAGGGGCCGGCCAGCCCCAGCATTTT.